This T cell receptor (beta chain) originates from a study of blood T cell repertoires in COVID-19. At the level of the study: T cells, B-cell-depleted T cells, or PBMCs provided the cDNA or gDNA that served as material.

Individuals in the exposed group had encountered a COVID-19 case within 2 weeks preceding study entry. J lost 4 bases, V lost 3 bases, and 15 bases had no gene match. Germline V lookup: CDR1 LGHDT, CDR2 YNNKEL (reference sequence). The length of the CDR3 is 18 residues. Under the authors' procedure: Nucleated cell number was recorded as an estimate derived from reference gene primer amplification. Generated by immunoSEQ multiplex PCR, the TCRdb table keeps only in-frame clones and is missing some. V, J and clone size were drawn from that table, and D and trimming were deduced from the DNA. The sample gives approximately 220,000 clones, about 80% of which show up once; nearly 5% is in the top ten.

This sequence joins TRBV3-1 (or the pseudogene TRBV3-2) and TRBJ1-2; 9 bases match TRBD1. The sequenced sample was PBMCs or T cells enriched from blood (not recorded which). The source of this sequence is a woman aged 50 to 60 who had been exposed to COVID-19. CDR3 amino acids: CASSQPSGTGTVPYGYTF. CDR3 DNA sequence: TGTGCCAGCAGCCAGCCCTCCGGGACAGGGACAGTACCCTATGGCTACACCTTC.